The rows below give T cell receptor beta chains drawn from one sample of a study of cytomegalovirus exposure and HLA in healthy donors. Only in-frame clones appear in the TCRdb table, and some are missing; sequencing was by immunoSEQ multiplex PCR. The sample includes around 150,000 clones, roughly 80% seen only once; the top ten take about 5.6%. The specimen sequenced was PBMCs. These receptor sequences come from a man in his thirties or forties in good health and CMV-seropositive. Both conserved end residues are part of each CDR3. The D gene is left open where the match is weak. The size entry is marked missing in some rows and otherwise reads once, few, many or a size class.

v_call	j_call	d_call	clone_size	cdr3_aa	cdr3_nt
TRBV15	TRBJ1-4	TRBD1	-	CATSRQGAREKLFF	TGTGCCACCAGCAGACAGGGGGCGAGGGAAAAACTGTTTTTT
TRBV6-1	TRBJ2-2	-	-	CASSEAPRTTGRQVELFF	TGTGCCAGCAGTGAAGCCCCACGGACTACGGGCCGCCAGGTAGAGCTGTTTTTT
TRBV2	TRBJ2-2	TRBD2	-	CASRGPGTSIGELFF	TGTGCCAGCAGAGGTCCCGGGACTAGCATCGGGGAGCTGTTTTTT
TRBV10-3	TRBJ1-6	-	-	CASNSGALGNSPLHF	TGTGCCTCAAATTCAGGGGCCTTAGGGAATTCACCCCTCCACTTT
TRBV25-1	TRBJ1-4	-	few	CASGGTTLDEKLFF	TGTGCCAGCGGGGGGACGACCTTGGATGAAAAACTGTTTTTT
TRBV5-6	TRBJ2-3	-	-	CASSRSGIDTQYF	TGTGCCAGCAGCCGGTCAGGGATAGATACGCAGTATTTT
TRBV4-1	TRBJ2-2	TRBD2	once	CASSQVSGRNTGELFF	TGCGCCAGCAGCCAGGTGAGCGGGAGGAACACCGGGGAGCTGTTTTTT
TRBV5-6	TRBJ2-3	-	-	CASSLSTDTQYF	TGTGCCAGCTCCCTAAGCACAGATACGCAGTATTTT
TRBV5-1	TRBJ1-2	-	-	CASSLGGDTNYGYTF	TGCGCCAGCAGCTTGGGGGGAGATACTAACTATGGCTACACCTTC
TRBV5-1	TRBJ1-6	-	few	CASSLDEGSPLHF	TGCGCCAGCAGCTTGGACGAGGGTTCACCCCTCCACTTT
TRBV7-8	TRBJ1-1	TRBD1	-	CASSLWDRGTEAFF	TGTGCCAGCAGCTTATGGGACAGGGGCACTGAAGCTTTCTTT
TRBV6-5	TRBJ2-7	-	-	CASRRDSYLEQYF	TGTGCCAGCAGACGGGACTCCTATCTCGAGCAGTACTTC
TRBV9	TRBJ2-1	TRBD2	-	CASSPLGSGGYEQFF	TGTGCCAGCAGCCCCCTCGGAAGCGGGGGCTATGAGCAGTTCTTC
TRBV5-1	TRBJ2-5	-	once	CASSQLEGQETQYF	TGCGCCAGCAGCCAACTCGAGGGCCAAGAGACCCAGTACTTC
TRBV7-2	TRBJ1-5	TRBD1	-	CASSLTGGGQPQHF	TGTGCCAGCAGCTTAACAGGGGGCGGACAGCCCCAGCATTTT
TRBV4-1	TRBJ1-2	-	once	CASSQESTGGENYGYTF	TGCGCCAGCAGCCAGGAAAGCACTGGGGGCGAGAACTATGGCTACACCTTC
TRBV5-1	TRBJ2-1	TRBD1	-	CASSRSYGTGQHNEQFF	TGCGCCAGCAGCCGCAGTTATGGGACAGGGCAACACAATGAGCAGTTCTTC
TRBV5-1	TRBJ2-5	-	-	CASRIATETQYF	TGCGCCAGCAGGATCGCTACAGAGACCCAGTACTTC
TRBV19	TRBJ2-1	TRBD1	-	CASRVQGVNNEQFF	TGTGCCAGTAGGGTACAGGGGGTAAACAATGAGCAGTTCTTC
TRBV12-5	TRBJ2-5	TRBD1	-	CASGLGTGGGETQYF	TGTGCTAGTGGTTTGGGGACAGGGGGCGGGGAGACCCAGTACTTC
TRBV7-2	TRBJ2-5	TRBD2	-	CASSLAGGMETQYF	TGTGCCAGCAGCTTAGCGGGGGGGATGGAGACCCAGTACTTC
TRBV7-9	TRBJ2-3	-	-	CASSYPVSVIITDTQYF	TGTGCCAGCAGCTACCCGGTCAGCGTCATTATCACAGATACGCAGTATTTT
TRBV2	TRBJ2-3	TRBD2	once	CASSAGLAADTQYF	TGTGCCAGCAGTGCAGGACTAGCGGCAGATACGCAGTATTTT
TRBV7-9	TRBJ2-1	-	-	CASSLVPQGYSYNEQFF	TGTGCCAGCAGCTTAGTGCCCCAGGGATACTCCTACAATGAGCAGTTCTTC
TRBV14	TRBJ1-3	-	-	CASSRGQPKAGNTIYF	TGTGCCAGCAGCCGCGGACAGCCTAAGGCTGGAAACACCATATATTTT
TRBV27	TRBJ2-7	TRBD1	-	CASSSQGTGGYEQYF	TGTGCCAGCAGTTCACAAGGGACAGGGGGCTACGAGCAGTACTTC
TRBV13	TRBJ2-5	TRBD2	-	CASSLVGTRETQYF	TGTGCCAGCAGCTTAGTGGGGACTAGAGAGACCCAGTACTTC
TRBV10-1	TRBJ1-4	-	-	CASRRTNEKLFF	TGCGCCAGCAGACGGACTAATGAAAAACTGTTTTTT
TRBV2	TRBJ2-1	TRBD2	-	CASHPQPTSGRGNEQFF	TGTGCCAGCCATCCCCAGCCGACTAGCGGGAGGGGTAATGAGCAGTTCTTC
TRBV6-4	TRBJ2-3	TRBD2	few	CASSPGLGADTQYF	TGTGCCAGCAGTCCGGGACTAGGGGCAGATACGCAGTATTTT
TRBV7-9	TRBJ2-3	-	-	CSSSLARVTDTQYF	TGTTCCAGCAGCTTAGCCAGGGTCACAGATACGCAGTATTTT
TRBV5-1	TRBJ2-3	-	-	CASSLFPGATDTQYF	TGCGCCAGCAGCTTGTTCCCAGGGGCCACAGATACGCAGTATTTT
TRBV4-1	TRBJ2-3	TRBD2	-	CASSRGLAGGKDTQYF	TGCGCCAGCAGCCGTGGACTAGCGGGAGGAAAAGATACGCAGTATTTT
TRBV6-1	TRBJ2-2	TRBD2	-	CASYIGTTNTGELFF	TGTGCCAGCTATATAGGGACTACGAACACCGGGGAGCTGTTTTTT
TRBV27	TRBJ2-1	TRBD2	-	CASSLGLADYNEQFF	TGTGCCAGCAGTTTGGGACTAGCGGATTACAATGAGCAGTTCTTC
TRBV2	TRBJ1-6	TRBD1	-	CASTQQGADNSPLHF	TGTGCCAGCACCCAACAGGGGGCGGATAATTCACCCCTCCACTTT
TRBV5-6	TRBJ2-5	TRBD2	-	CASSLVGLAIQETQYF	TGTGCCAGCAGCTTGGTGGGACTAGCGATCCAAGAGACCCAGTACTTC
TRBV28	TRBJ1-5	-	-	CASSSSTGGNQPQHF	-
TRBV5-6	TRBJ1-4	-	-	CASSDTRSVHNEKLFF	TGTGCCAGCAGCGATACCCGCTCAGTGCATAATGAAAAACTGTTTTTT
TRBV30	TRBJ2-2	-	-	CAWWPGGVGAGELFF	TGTGCCTGGTGGCCCGGCGGGGTTGGGGCCGGGGAGCTGTTTTTT
TRBV28	TRBJ2-7	-	-	CASSLRGRDYEQYF	TGTGCCAGCAGTTTACGAGGCAGGGACTACGAGCAGTACTTC
TRBV4-2	TRBJ2-1	TRBD2	-	CASSLTTSGILDEQFF	TGTGCCAGCAGCCTCACAACTAGCGGGATTTTGGATGAGCAGTTCTTC
TRBV9	TRBJ1-1	TRBD1	once	CASSVVAGGLAFF	TGTGCCAGCAGCGTAGTTGCAGGGGGTTTGGCTTTCTTT
TRBV28	TRBJ1-1	TRBD1	-	CASSFIRDSAEAFF	TGTGCCAGCAGTTTCATCCGGGACAGCGCTGAAGCTTTCTTT
TRBV13	TRBJ2-1	TRBD2	-	CASSWSGSPPNEQFF	TGTGCCAGCAGTTGGAGCGGGAGTCCTCCCAATGAGCAGTTCTTC